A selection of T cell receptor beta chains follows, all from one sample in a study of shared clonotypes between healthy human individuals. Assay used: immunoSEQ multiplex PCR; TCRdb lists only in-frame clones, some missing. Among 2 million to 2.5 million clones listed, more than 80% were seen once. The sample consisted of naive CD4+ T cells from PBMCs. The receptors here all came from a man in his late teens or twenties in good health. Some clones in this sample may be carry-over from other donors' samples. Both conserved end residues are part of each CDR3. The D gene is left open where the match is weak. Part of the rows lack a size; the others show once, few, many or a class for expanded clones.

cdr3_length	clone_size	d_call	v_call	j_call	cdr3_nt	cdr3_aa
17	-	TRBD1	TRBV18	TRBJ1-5	TGTGCCAGCTCACCGGGACAGGGATCATTAAGCAATCAGCCCCAGCATTTT	CASSPGQGSLSNQPQHF
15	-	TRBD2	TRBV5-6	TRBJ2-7	TGTGCCAGCAGCTTGGTGGGCGGGAGGACCCCGGAGCAGTACTTC	CASSLVGGRTPEQYF
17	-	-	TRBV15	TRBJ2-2	TGTGCCACCAGCAGAGGGGTGGGCAGGGGTAATGCCGGGGAGCTGTTTTTT	CATSRGVGRGNAGELFF
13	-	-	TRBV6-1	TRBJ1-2	TGTGCCAGCAGTGTAACAGTAAACTATGGCTACACCTTC	CASSVTVNYGYTF
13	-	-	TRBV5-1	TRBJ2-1	TGCGCCAGCAGCTTGTTGCTTAGGGGTGAGCAGTTCTTC	CASSLLLRGEQFF
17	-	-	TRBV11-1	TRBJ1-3	TGTGCCAGCAGCTCGGTCTACGCAGGCCTCTCTGGAAACACCATATATTTT	CASSSVYAGLSGNTIYF
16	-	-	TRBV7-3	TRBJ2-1	TGTGCCAGCAGCTTACTTGGGGCCAGCTCCTACAATGAGCAGTTCTTC	CASSLLGASSYNEQFF
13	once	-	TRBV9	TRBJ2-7	TGTGCCAGCAGCGTAGGAACTTCCTACGAGCAGTACTTC	CASSVGTSYEQYF
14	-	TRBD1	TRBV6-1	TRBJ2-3	TGTGCCAGCAGGAAGGGACAGGGGACAGATACGCAGTATTTT	CASRKGQGTDTQYF
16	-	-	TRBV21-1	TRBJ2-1	TGTGCCAGCAGCAAAGCGCTGGGGACTAGCGGGAGGCGTCAGTTCTTC	CASSKALGTSGRRQFF
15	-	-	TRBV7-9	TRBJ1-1	TGTGCCAGCAGCGGTCGGACACCTTGGGACACTGAAGCTTTCTTT	CASSGRTPWDTEAFF
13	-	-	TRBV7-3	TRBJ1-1	TGTGCCAGCAGCTTGGCAGGGGACACTGAAGCTTTCTTT	CASSLAGDTEAFF